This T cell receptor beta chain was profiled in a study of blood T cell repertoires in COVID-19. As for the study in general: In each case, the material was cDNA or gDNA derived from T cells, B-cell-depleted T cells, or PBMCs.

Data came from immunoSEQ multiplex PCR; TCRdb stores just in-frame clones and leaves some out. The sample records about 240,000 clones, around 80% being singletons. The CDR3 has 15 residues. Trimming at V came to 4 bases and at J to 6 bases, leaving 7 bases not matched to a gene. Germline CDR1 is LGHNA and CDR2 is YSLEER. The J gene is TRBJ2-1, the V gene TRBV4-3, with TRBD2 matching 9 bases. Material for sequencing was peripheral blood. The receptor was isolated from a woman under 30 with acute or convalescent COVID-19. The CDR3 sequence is CASSRGLANLNEQFF. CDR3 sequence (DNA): TGCGCCAGCAGCCGCGGACTAGCGAACCTCAATGAGCAGTTCTTC.